Each of the 29 T cell receptor beta chains below was sequenced from the same sample in a study of blood T cell repertoires in COVID-19. Assay used: immunoSEQ multiplex PCR; TCRdb lists only in-frame clones, some missing. The sample records about 190,000 clones, more than 75% being singletons. Material for sequencing was peripheral blood. The receptors come from a middle-aged man with active or convalescent COVID-19.

The V gene is TRBV28, the J gene TRBJ1-6; a possible D gene is TRBD1 (5 bases). Trimming took off 5 bases at V and 4 bases at J, with 9 bases between the two ends. The germline V gene has CDR1 MDHEN and CDR2 SYDVKM. The CDR3 contains 14 residues. The chain's CDR3 is CASSPSGYNSPLHF. The CDR3 DNA is TGTGCCAGCAGTCCGTCAGGGTATAATTCACCCCTCCACTTT.

This sequence joins TRBV11-2 and TRBJ2-3; 9 bases agree with TRBD1. The CDR3 is 14 residues long. With V trimmed by 5 bases and J by 4 bases, 4 bases remained unmatched. From germline, CDR1 is SGHAT and CDR2 FQNNGV. CDR3 in DNA: TGTGCCAGCAGCCCGACAGGGGGTCCAGATACGCAGTATTTT. Residues: CASSPTGGPDTQYF.

This clone was seen only once. V and J are TRBV24-1 and TRBJ2-1; no reliable D call. The germline CDR1 and CDR2 sequences are KGHDR and SFDVKD. The CDR3 covers 13 residues. V was clipped by 4 bases and J by 5 bases, with 8 bases between them. The CDR3 DNA sequence: TGTGCCACCAGTGAAAACCGGGACAATGAGCAGTTCTTC. Amino acids: CATSENRDNEQFF.

The chain recombines TRBV5-4 with TRBJ2-3; 10 positions agree with TRBD1. From germline, CDR1 is SGHNT and CDR2 YYREEE (reference sequence). The CDR3 sequence is 17 residues long. Unmatched junction bases numbered 10, after V lost 0 bases and J lost 6 bases. The CDR3: CASSLAGTGVSVDTQYF. The CDR3 bases are TGTGCCAGCAGCTTGGCCGGGACAGGGGTTTCCGTGGATACGCAGTATTTT.

This clone was seen a handful of times. The rearrangement uses TRBV28 and TRBJ1-4, with 10 nucleotides matching TRBD1. Germline V CDR1 and CDR2: MDHEN, SYDVKM. The J segment lost 8 bases and the V segment lost 7 bases, leaving 7 bases of the junction unmatched. This CDR3 has 14 amino acids. CDR3 residues: CASTKGTGAEKLFF. The CDR3 DNA is TGTGCCAGCACTAAGGGGACAGGGGCCGAAAAACTGTTTTTT.

This chain's CDR3 is CAVGGDTDTQYF. The CDR3 coding sequence is TGTGCCGTCGGGGGGGACACAGATACGCAGTATTTT. This chain joins TRBV19 and TRBJ2-3, with TRBD2 matching over 8 bases. CDR3 length equals 12 residues. The J segment lost 2 bases and the V segment lost 11 bases, leaving 3 bases of the junction unmatched. Germline CDR1 reads LNHDA; CDR2 reads SQIVND (reference sequence).

The rearrangement uses TRBV27 and TRBJ2-2; weak D call: TRBD1 (5 bases). The V gene lost 5 bases and the J gene lost 6 bases, with 16 bases spanning the gap. The CDR3 sequence is 15 residues long. Looked up from germline, CDR1 is MNHEY and CDR2 is SMNVEV (reference sequence). The DNA for the CDR3 is TGTGCCAGCAGTGCGGCAGGGCGTGCACCCGGGGAGCTGTTTTTT. Protein sequence: CASSAAGRAPGELFF.

This rearrangement joins TRBV19 to TRBJ2-1, with 8 bases matching TRBD1. The ends lost 7 bases at V and 3 bases at J; junction bases unmatched: 20. The CDR3 contains 19 residues. Germline V lookup: CDR1 LNHDA, CDR2 SQIVND (reference sequence). The CDR3 DNA reads as TGTGCCAGTACCCCCCTTCCAGCGACAGGGGCCTTAGGCTACAATGAGCAGTTCTTC. It codes for CASTPLPATGALGYNEQFF. The variable domain in full, completed from reference TRBV19 and TRBJ2-1, reads DGGITQSPKYLFRKEGQNVTLSCEQNLNHDAMYWYRQDPGQGLRLIYYSQIVNDFQKGDIAEGYSVSREKKESFPLTVTSAQKNPTAFYLCASTPLPATGALGYNEQFFGPGTRLTVL.

This clone was recorded a few times. V gene TRBV7-9 combines with J gene TRBJ2-5; D is ambiguous. V dropped 3 bases and J dropped 2 bases, with 7 bases sitting between them. Germline CDR1 reads SEHNR; CDR2 reads FQNEAQ (reference sequence). CDR3 length equals 13 residues. CDR3 sequence: CASSFENQETQYF. The CDR3 nucleotides are TGTGCCAGCAGCTTTGAGAATCAAGAGACCCAGTACTTC.

The chain uses TRBV5-1 and TRBJ1-2; TRBD1 agrees at 10 bases. The J segment lost 3 bases and the V segment lost 4 bases, leaving 9 bases of the junction unmatched. Germline CDR1 reads SGHRS; CDR2 reads YFSETQ. The CDR3 sequence is 16 residues long. The CDR3 bases are TGCGCCAGCAGCAAAGGGAGGGACAGGGGACACTATGGCTACACCTTC. Encoded protein: CASSKGRDRGHYGYTF. Complete variable domain (other parts from reference TRBV5-1 and TRBJ1-2): KAGVTQTPRYLIKTRGQQVTLSCSPISGHRSVSWYQQTPGQGLQFLFEYFSETQRNKGNFPGRFSGRQFSNSRSEMNVSTLELGDSALYLCASSKGRDRGHYGYTFGSGTRLTVV.

The genes are TRBV19 and TRBJ1-1; maybe TRBD1 (6 bases). V was cut by 9 bases and J by 6 bases, with 17 bases left in between. Looked up from germline, CDR1 is LNHDA and CDR2 is SQIVND (reference sequence). This CDR3 has 13 residues. The DNA of the CDR3 is TGTGCCAGCAACAACAGGGACGGTGCTGAAGCTTTCTTT. The encoded protein is CASNNRDGAEAFF.

V usage is TRBV7-9 and J usage is TRBJ2-3; perhaps TRBD1 as D (6 bases). There are 14 residues in the CDR3. Germline V gives CDR1 SEHNR, CDR2 FQNEAQ (reference sequence). Trimming removed 5 bases from V and 4 bases from J, with 13 bases in between. CDR3 nucleotides: TGTGCCAGCAGCGCGAGTTCAGGGGCAGATACGCAGTATTTT. This codes for CASSASSGADTQYF.

The chain links TRBV5-1 to TRBJ2-7; TRBD2 agrees at 7 bases. Losses at the gene ends were 2 bases for V and 3 bases for J; bases not matched to a gene: 5. The CDR3 contains 14 residues. CDR1 and CDR2 from the germline V gene are SGHRS and YFSETQ. This CDR3 is CASSFREGFYEQYF. The CDR3 nucleotides are TGCGCCAGCAGCTTCAGGGAGGGGTTCTACGAGCAGTACTTC.

The chain couples TRBV2 to TRBJ1-3; D call uncertain. CDR3 size: 15 residues. The V gene's germline CDR1 is SNHLY and CDR2 FYNNEI. V was trimmed by 2 bases and J by 0 bases, leaving 8 bases between them. CDR3: CASSESAASGNTIYF. Written as DNA, the CDR3 is TGTGCCAGCAGTGAAAGTGCGGCCTCTGGAAACACCATATATTTT.

V and J are TRBV6-1 and TRBJ1-1; 8 bases match TRBD1. V was pared by 1 base and J by 5 bases, with 6 bases of the junction left unmatched. The germline V gene encodes CDR1 MNHNS and CDR2 SASEGT. The CDR3 runs to 15 residues. The DNA for the CDR3 is TGTGCCAGCAGTGAAGTGGCAGGGGGCGAAACTGAAGCTTTCTTT. This encodes CASSEVAGGETEAFF.

This clone was counted a few times. The chain uses TRBV10-1 and TRBJ2-2; no clear D. Germline CDR1 and CDR2: WNHNN and SYGVQD (reference sequence). Trimming removed 10 bases from V and 6 bases from J, with 9 bases in between. CDR3 length equals 11 residues. CDR3: CANPRAGELFF. For the CDR3, the DNA is TGCGCCAACCCCCGGGCCGGGGAGCTGTTTTTT.

The V and J genes are TRBV28 and TRBJ2-5; TRBD1 agrees at 10 bases. Germline V gives CDR1 MDHEN, CDR2 SYDVKM. The CDR3 is made up of 17 amino acids. After removal of 3 bases from V and 1 base from J, the junction contained 8 bases not matched to a gene. CDR3 DNA: TGTGCCAGCAGTTTTTATCGACAGGGGGCATCCCAAGAGACCCAGTACTTC. Amino acids: CASSFYRQGASQETQYF.

The V call is TRBV4-3, the J call TRBJ2-3; 7 nucleotides match TRBD2. J gave up 0 bases and V 3 bases, and 6 bases lay outside the gene matches. CDR3 length equals 16 residues. Germline-derived CDR1 and CDR2 are LGHNA and YSLEER. CDR3 residues: CASSHSLAASTDTQYF. Here the CDR3 DNA reads TGCGCCAGCAGCCATTCCCTAGCGGCTAGCACAGATACGCAGTATTTT.

The J gene is TRBJ2-7, the V gene TRBV7-2; possibly TRBD1 for D (5 bases). V gave up 2 bases and J gave up 3 bases, with 11 bases separating them. Germline V gene lookup returns CDR1 SGHTA and CDR2 FQGNSA. CDR3 length equals 14 residues. CDR3 region: CASSLRARDYEQYF. Written as DNA, the CDR3 is TGTGCCAGCAGCTTAAGGGCCAGGGACTACGAGCAGTACTTC.

This clone was observed once. The gene calls are TRBV6-6 and TRBJ1-5; TRBD1 is a possible D gene (6 bases). V was cut by 8 bases and J by 6 bases, with 17 bases left in between. This CDR3 is built from 14 residues. The V gene's germline CDR1 is MNHNY and CDR2 SVGAGI (reference sequence). CDR3 nucleotides: TGTGCCAGCTCCCCCAGGGGTCAACTTCAGCCCCAGCATTTT. It is translated as CASSPRGQLQPQHF.

The rearrangement uses TRBV19 and TRBJ1-1; D not resolved. Germline CDR1 and CDR2: LNHDA and SQIVND (reference sequence). The ends were cut back, 6 bases at V and 5 bases at J, with 13 bases in the middle. This CDR3 has 13 amino acids. CDR3 DNA sequence: TGTGCCAGTAGCCCGGATCGGGAGACTGAAGCTTTCTTT. Translation gives CASSPDRETEAFF.

The J gene is TRBJ1-1, the V gene TRBV11-3; D ambiguous. In germline, CDR1 is SGHNT, CDR2 YENEEA. Trimming left V 3 bases short and J 3 bases short, with 8 bases between. This CDR3 region has 13 residues. The CDR3 sequence: CASSFRYDTEAFF. DNA for the CDR3: TGTGCCAGCAGCTTCCGGTACGACACTGAAGCTTTCTTT.

The chain carries TRBV12-3 or TRBV12-4 and TRBJ2-7; D is ambiguous. The V end was cut by 3 bases, the J end by 3 bases, with 9 bases between. This CDR3 has 13 amino acids. The CDR3 sequence is CASSFGGNYEQYF. The CDR3 DNA is TGTGCCAGCAGTTTCGGCGGCAACTACGAGCAGTACTTC.

The V gene is TRBV4-1, the J gene TRBJ2-7; weak D call: TRBD2 (5 bases). This CDR3 comprises 14 residues. The V and J ends lost 4 bases and 3 bases respectively, with 13 bases between them. The germline gives CDR1 MGHRA, CDR2 YSYEKL. The CDR3 loop reads CASSRAGEGYEQYF. The CDR3 coding sequence is TGCGCCAGCAGCCGCGCCGGGGAAGGCTACGAGCAGTACTTC.

V and J are TRBV7-9 and TRBJ1-3; D gene unclear. Trimming stripped 3 bases from V and 0 bases from J, with 15 bases between. The germline V gene encodes CDR1 SEHNR and CDR2 FQNEAQ (reference sequence). This CDR3 is built from 17 residues. CDR3 bases: TGTGCCAGCAGCTTTCGAATTGGGGAGGGCTCTGGAAACACCATATATTTT. Amino acids: CASSFRIGEGSGNTIYF.

This sequence joins TRBV11-1 and TRBJ1-2; 10 positions match TRBD1. Looked up from germline, CDR1 is SGHAT and CDR2 is FQDESV (reference sequence). This CDR3 contains 16 residues. J was trimmed by 3 bases and V by 5 bases; bases with no gene match: 9. Written as DNA, the CDR3 is TGTGCCAGCAGCAAAAGGGGGACAGGGGCCGACTATGGCTACACCTTC. Residues: CASSKRGTGADYGYTF.

Worth noting for this clone: One end of the junction is discordant with germline, which a read error may explain. CDR3 sequence reads: CACRAPTGLTEAFF. The CDR3 coding sequence is TGTGCCTGCAGGGCCCCGACAGGGCTCACTGAAGCTTTCTTT. V usage is TRBV28 and J usage is TRBJ1-1; 7 bases map to TRBD1. Germline loops: CDR1 MDHEN, CDR2 SYDVKM. CDR3 length equals 14 residues.

This chain connects TRBV28 to TRBJ2-2; the D is unclear. With 7 bases removed from V and 4 bases from J, the gap between germline ends came to 4 bases. The length of the CDR3 is 11 residues. Germline V CDR1 and CDR2: MDHEN, SYDVKM. CDR3 sequence reads: CASIGTGELFF. The CDR3 nucleotides are TGTGCCAGCATCGGCACCGGGGAGCTGTTTTTT. Together with reference TRBV28 and TRBJ2-2, the CDR3 gives the full variable domain: DVKVTQSSRYLVKRTGEKVFLECVQDMDHENMFWYRQDPGLGLRLIYFSYDVKMKEKGDIPEGYSVSREKKERFSLILESASTNQTSMYLCASIGTGELFFGEGSRLTVL.

The genes are TRBV13 and TRBJ2-7, with a weak D call TRBD2 (5 bases). Germline CDR1 is PRHDT and CDR2 is FYEKMQ (reference sequence). This CDR3 region has 12 residues. V was cut by 5 bases and J by 4 bases, with 9 bases left in between. CDR3 residues: CASSRGGYEQYF. DNA for the CDR3: TGTGCCAGCAGCCGTGGAGGTTACGAGCAGTACTTC.